These 21 T cell receptor beta chains came from one sample sequenced in a study of cytomegalovirus exposure and HLA in healthy donors (dated by TCRdb to 2016 to 2017). The method behind the library was the immunoSEQ multiplex PCR assay. For the multiplex PCR, a mixture combining 60 forward primers for TCR Vbeta segments and 13 reverse primers for TCR Jbeta segments was used. The table was pulled from immuneACCESS by TCRdb, which kept in-frame rearrangements only. Such tables lose some clones; where checked, under half of the loss comes from unresolved V genes, and the rest has no known cause. The sample table holds approximately 120,000 clones, of which 75% to 90% were seen once. The leading ten clones occupy about 8.9% of the sample. The sample taken for sequencing was PBMCs. Receptor source: a man aged 25 to 45 in good health and CMV-seropositive.

J is TRBJ2-3 and V is TRBV9; 7 bases match TRBD1. CDR1 is SGDLS, CDR2 YYNGEE, per germline. Unmatched junction bases numbered 5, after V lost 3 bases and J lost 4 bases. The CDR3 runs 14 residues. Here the CDR3 reads CASSGQGLADTQYF. CDR3 coding DNA: TGTGCCAGCAGCGGACAGGGTCTCGCAGATACGCAGTATTTT.

The chain couples TRBV5-1 to TRBJ1-1; D is possibly TRBD1 (6 bases). This CDR3 has 12 residues. Per the germline V gene, CDR1 is SGHRS and CDR2 is YFSETQ. Trimming removed 3 bases from V and 7 bases from J, with 10 bases in between. The DNA of the CDR3 is TGCGCCAGCAGCTCGGACAGCCTTGAAGCTTTCTTT. This sequence encodes CASSSDSLEAFF.

This clone is medium-sized within its sample. The V and J genes are TRBV6-1 and TRBJ1-6; TRBD1 matches 7 bases. The CDR3 spans 13 residues. Germline CDR1 is MNHNS and CDR2 is SASEGT. V dropped 6 bases and J dropped 12; count of bases not matched to a gene: 8. The CDR3 loop reads CASRYQGDGPLHF. CDR3 sequence (DNA): TGTGCCAGCAGGTATCAGGGGGATGGACCCCTCCACTTT.

V usage is TRBV29-1 and J usage is TRBJ2-3; the match to TRBD1 covers 8 bases. Germline CDR1 SQVTM, CDR2 ANQGSEA. Trimming took 4 bases from V and 1 from J; bases not matched to a gene: 7. This CDR3 is built from 15 residues. The CDR3 loop is CSVGTGGGGTDTQYF. The DNA of the CDR3 is TGCAGCGTTGGAACAGGGGGAGGAGGCACAGATACGCAGTATTTT.

This clone has more than one count but fewer than ten. The chain employs TRBV27 and TRBJ1-2; D is unresolved. Germline CDR1 is MNHEY and CDR2 is SMNVEV (reference sequence). Trimming removed 3 bases at V and 5 bases at J, with 13 bases between. The CDR3 loop spans 14 amino acids. CDR3 loop: CASSLGRQDYGYTF. CDR3 coding DNA: TGTGCCAGCAGTTTGGGCAGACAAGATTATGGCTACACCTTC.

The CDR3 protein is CSGERGVGNEQFF. CDR3 bases: TGCAGCGGGGAGCGGGGGGTCGGCAATGAGCAGTTCTTC. The chain carries TRBV29-1 and TRBJ2-1, with 9 bases lining up with TRBD2. Trimming at V came to 7 bases and at J to 6 bases, leaving 7 bases not matched to a gene. The CDR3 is 13 amino acids. Germline loops: CDR1 SQVTM, CDR2 ANQGSEA.

In this sample, this clone turned up a few times. V gene TRBV7-3 combines with J gene TRBJ2-2; TRBD2 aligns across 10 bases. The CDR3 is 16 amino acids. CDR1 and CDR2 from the germline V gene are SGHTA and FQGTGA. The V segment lost 5 bases and the J segment 6 bases; nucleotides outside the gene matches: 9. CDR3 bases: TGTGCCAGCAGCCCATACGGACTAGCGGAGGCCGGGGAGCTGTTTTTT. This gives the protein CASSPYGLAEAGELFF.

This clone was observed a single time. The rearrangement uses TRBV7-7 and TRBJ2-2, with 8 bases identical to TRBD1. Germline V gene data show CDR1 as SSHAT and CDR2 as FNYEAQ (reference sequence). The CDR3 is 15 residues long. Trimming took 1 base from V and 3 from J; bases not matched to a gene: 1. CDR3 nucleotides: TGTGCCAGCAGCTTAGACAGGGGGGACACCGGGGAGCTGTTTTTT. This encodes CASSLDRGDTGELFF.

The genes are TRBV7-9 and TRBJ2-5; a possible D gene is TRBD1 (5 bases). This CDR3 spans 15 amino acids. V lost 1 base to trimming and J lost 4 bases, with 13 bases between them. The germline gives CDR1 SEHNR, CDR2 FQNEAQ (reference sequence). The DNA of the CDR3 is TGTGCCAGCAGCTTAGTTACAGGTGGCCGAGAGACCCAGTACTTC. Its protein product is CASSLVTGGRETQYF.

The gene calls are TRBV5-4 and TRBJ2-3; 9 bases agree with TRBD2. V gave up 3 bases and J gave up 9 bases; unmatched junction bases: 5. The V gene's germline CDR1 is SGHNT and CDR2 YYREEE (reference sequence). This CDR3 region has 13 residues. The CDR3 loop is CASSWAGGDTQYF. The CDR3 DNA reads as TGTGCCAGCAGCTGGGCGGGGGGGGACACGCAGTATTTT.

This rearrangement joins TRBV18 to TRBJ2-2; TRBD2 matches at 9 bases. CDR3 size: 16 residues. Germline CDR1 is KGHSH and CDR2 is LQKENI. The trim removed 3 bases at V and 0 bases at J, leaving 2 bases unmatched. CDR3 protein: CASSPGGGANTGELFF. DNA for the CDR3: TGTGCCAGCTCACCCGGCGGGGGGGCGAACACCGGGGAGCTGTTTTTT.

The chain recombines TRBV7-2 with TRBJ2-7, with TRBD1 matching over 11 bases. J gave up 2 bases and V 6 bases, and 6 bases lay outside the gene matches. Germline V gene lookup returns CDR1 SGHTA and CDR2 FQGNSA. The CDR3 contains 15 residues. The CDR3 DNA is TGTGCCAGCAGAAGACCGGGACAGGGGGCCTACGAGCAGTACTTC. Translation: CASRRPGQGAYEQYF.

J is TRBJ1-2 and V is TRBV12-5; 9 bases align to TRBD1. The length of the CDR3 is 15 residues. Losses at the gene ends were 1 base for V and 4 bases for J; bases not matched to a gene: 4. Germline assignment: CDR1 LGHNT and CDR2 FRNRAP. The CDR3 loop is CASGLGDRVFYGYTF. The CDR3, as DNA: TGTGCTAGTGGTTTGGGGGACAGGGTATTCTATGGCTACACCTTC.

This clone was picked up a small number of times. The genes are TRBV13 and TRBJ2-7, with 10 positions matching TRBD2. This CDR3 spans 20 amino acids. In germline, CDR1 is PRHDT, CDR2 FYEKMQ (reference sequence). V was pared by 1 base and J by 4 bases, with 19 bases of the junction left unmatched. Written as DNA, the CDR3 is TGTGCCAGCAGCTTAGTGGGCCTAGCGGGGGCAGGGCCCCACCCTTACGAGCAGTACTTC. This encodes CASSLVGLAGAGPHPYEQYF.

The chain has TRBV5-1 and TRBJ1-1; 11 bases agree with TRBD1. Trimming took 3 bases from V and 1 from J; bases not matched to a gene: 2. Germline V lookup: CDR1 SGHRS, CDR2 YFSETQ. The CDR3 has 15 residues. CDR3: CASSWTGGSNTEAFF. In DNA, the CDR3 is TGCGCCAGCAGCTGGACAGGGGGCTCGAACACTGAAGCTTTCTTT.

The genes are TRBV27 and TRBJ2-5; 7 nucleotides match TRBD2. The tail of the sequence fits TRBJ2-7 better, so the J call may be wrong. CDR1 and CDR2 from the germline V gene are MNHEY and SMNVEV (reference sequence). The CDR3 contains 13 residues. CDR3 nucleotides: TGTGCCAGCAGTTTATCGGGGGGGAACGAGCAGTACTTC. Translated, it gives CASSLSGGNEQYF.

The rearrangement uses TRBV10-3 and TRBJ2-7; possibly TRBD2 for D (5 bases). Germline V gives CDR1 ENHRY, CDR2 SYGVKD. V dropped 10 bases and J dropped 1 base, with 20 bases sitting between them. The CDR3 contains 15 residues. This CDR3 reads CATVGGLNPSYEQYF. CDR3 nucleotide sequence: TGTGCCACCGTAGGCGGGCTAAACCCATCCTACGAGCAGTACTTC.

V gene TRBV5-1 combines with J gene TRBJ2-7, with 8 bases fitting TRBD1. The CDR3 contains 12 residues. The germline V gene encodes CDR1 SGHRS and CDR2 YFSETQ. Trimming at V came to 1 base and at J to 6 bases, leaving 0 bases not matched to a gene. Here the CDR3 DNA reads TGCGCCAGCAGCTTGCAGGGGGCCGAGCAGTACTTC. As protein: CASSLQGAEQYF.

This clone was counted a few times. J is TRBJ1-1 and V is TRBV19, with D possibly TRBD1 on 6 matching bases. Germline V gene lookup returns CDR1 LNHDA and CDR2 SQIVND (reference sequence). V was pared by 5 bases and J by 5 bases, with 15 bases between. The CDR3 spans 14 residues. This chain's CDR3 is CASSSTGSGTEAFF. In DNA form, the CDR3 reads TGTGCCAGTAGTTCCACAGGGTCTGGGACTGAAGCTTTCTTT.

The CDR3 loop reads CASSLEGWGTGINQPQHF. The CDR3 DNA follows: TGTGCCAGCAGCTTAGAAGGGTGGGGGACAGGGATTAATCAGCCCCAGCATTTT. This sequence joins TRBV7-8 and TRBJ1-5; 9 nucleotides agree with TRBD1. The CDR3 spans 18 residues. Germline values: CDR1 SGHVS, CDR2 FQNEAQ. V shed 1 base, J shed 4 bases, and the junction held 11 bases outside the gene matches.

As DNA, the CDR3 is TGTGCCAGCAGTTTTCTCGCAGGAACATACGAGCAGTACTTC. Amino acids: CASSFLAGTYEQYF. The rearrangement uses TRBV27 and TRBJ2-7, with unresolved D. Germline-derived CDR1 and CDR2 are MNHEY and SMNVEV (reference sequence). The V end was cut by 3 bases, the J end by 4 bases, with 13 bases between. The CDR3 covers 14 residues.